The next 27 T cell receptor beta chains were all read from a single sample in a study of cytomegalovirus exposure and HLA in healthy donors. Generated by immunoSEQ multiplex PCR, the TCRdb table keeps only in-frame clones and is missing some. The repertoire holds 300,000 or so clones, roughly 90% seen once, with about 0.96% in the top ten. Sequences were obtained from PBMCs. The receptors originated from a man between 25 and 39 years old in good health and CMV-seronegative.

This clone is judged medium-sized (0.01 to 0.1%). V gene TRBV6-6 combines with J gene TRBJ1-5, with D maybe TRBD1 (5 bases). Germline-derived CDR1 and CDR2 are MNHNY and SVGAGI (reference sequence). The V end lost 2 bases, the J end lost 7 bases, and 12 bases lay between the germline ends. The CDR3 has 14 residues. The chain's CDR3 is CASSYGTEGQPQHF. In nucleotides, the CDR3 is TGTGCCAGCAGTTACGGGACGGAGGGCCAGCCCCAGCATTTT.

This clone occurred once. CDR3 DNA: TGCGCCAGCAGTGGGGGACAGGGTTTTTTCGGGGACAATGAGCAGTTCTTC. Encoded protein: CASSGGQGFFGDNEQFF. The chain combines TRBV10-2 with TRBJ2-1, with 9 bases matching TRBD1. Trimming at V came to 4 bases and at J to 5 bases, leaving 12 bases not matched to a gene. In germline, CDR1 is WSHSY, CDR2 SAAADI. There are 17 residues in the CDR3.

CDR3 in amino acids: CASSPSSGGVTDTQYF. Written as DNA, the CDR3 is TGTGCCAGCTCACCATCCAGCGGGGGGGTGACAGATACGCAGTATTTT. This chain connects TRBV18 to TRBJ2-3; 10 nucleotides align to TRBD2. The ends lost 2 bases at V and 3 bases at J; junction bases unmatched: 5. Germline V gives CDR1 KGHSH, CDR2 LQKENI. The CDR3 length is 16 residues. The full variable domain, in which reference TRBV18 and TRBJ2-3 provide the parts outside the CDR3, is NAGVMQNPRHLVRRRGQEARLRCSPMKGHSHVYWYRQLPEEGLKFMVYLQKENIIDESGMPKERFSAEFPKEGPSILRIQQVVRGDSAAYFCASSPSSGGVTDTQYFGPGTRLTVL.

This rearrangement joins TRBV27 to TRBJ1-5; D is perhaps TRBD1 (5 bases). The germline gives CDR1 MNHEY, CDR2 SMNVEV (reference sequence). This CDR3 is 16 amino acids long. The V end lost 2 bases, the J end lost 3 bases, and 14 bases lay between the germline ends. The CDR3 nucleotides are TGTGCCAGCAGTTTAGTGGGGTCGACAGTCAATCAGCCCCAGCATTTT. Its protein is CASSLVGSTVNQPQHF.

This chain connects TRBV10-1 to TRBJ2-2, with D possibly matching TRBD2 (6 bases). Germline V lookup: CDR1 WNHNN, CDR2 SYGVQD (reference sequence). V was pared by 3 bases and J by 4 bases, with 9 bases between. The CDR3 is made up of 14 amino acids. In DNA, the CDR3 is TGCGCCAGCAGTGAACTAGCTGGCACCGGGGAGCTGTTTTTT. This gives the protein CASSELAGTGELFF.

This sequence joins TRBV5-4 and TRBJ1-2; possibly TRBD1 for D (5 bases). This CDR3 is built from 17 residues. Germline-derived CDR1 and CDR2 are SGHNT and YYREEE (reference sequence). The germline V and J ends were trimmed by 3 bases and 2 bases, with 20 bases remaining between them. In nucleotides, the CDR3 is TGTGCCAGCAGCTCCTGGGGGGGGGAGCGAGGGAACTATGGCTACACCTTC. It specifies CASSSWGGERGNYGYTF.

The gene calls are TRBV15 and TRBJ1-1; maybe TRBD1 (5 bases). Deletions cut 6 bases from V and 10 bases from J, with 12 bases between. CDR1 is LNHNV and CDR2 is YYDKDF in the germline V gene (reference sequence). This CDR3 has 11 residues. CDR3 protein: CATSPGGGAFF. The CDR3 coding sequence is TGTGCCACCAGTCCGGGGGGGGGAGCTTTCTTT.

The rearrangement uses TRBV18 and TRBJ2-1; 8 bases agree with TRBD2. CDR1 is KGHSH and CDR2 is LQKENI in the germline V gene. This CDR3 is 15 amino acids long. V lost 3 bases to trimming and J lost 8 bases; unmatched junction nucleotides: 9. CDR3 nucleotides: TGTGCCAGCTCACCTCTCGGTAGCGGGGTTGATGAGCAGTTCTTC. This encodes CASSPLGSGVDEQFF.

V usage is TRBV5-6 and J usage is TRBJ1-5; 8 bases map to TRBD1. This CDR3 is built from 16 residues. After removal of 3 bases from V and 1 base from J, the junction contained 6 bases not matched to a gene. Germline V gives CDR1 SGHDT, CDR2 YYEEEE. CDR3 nucleotides: TGTGCCAGCAGCTACCGGACAGGGAAGAGCAATCAGCCCCAGCATTTT. Its protein product is CASSYRTGKSNQPQHF.

This clone was seen once. The rearrangement links TRBV12-5 to TRBJ1-2, with D tentatively TRBD1 (5 bases). The CDR3 has 15 amino acids. Germline lookup yields CDR1 LGHNT and CDR2 FRNRAP. Trimming left V 6 bases short and J 4 bases short, with 18 bases between. CDR3 loop: CASGPGLGGFYGYTF. The CDR3 bases are TGTGCTAGTGGCCCAGGGTTGGGGGGTTTCTATGGCTACACCTTC.

The sample holds a few counts of this clone. V gene TRBV10-1 combines with J gene TRBJ2-5; weak D call: TRBD2 (6 bases). The CDR3 extends over 13 amino acids. Per germline, CDR1 WNHNN and CDR2 SYGVQD (reference sequence). Deletions cut 5 bases from V and 4 bases from J, with 11 bases between. This CDR3 reads CASSSSGVETQYF. CDR3 DNA: TGCGCCAGCAGTTCCTCGGGGGTAGAGACCCAGTACTTC.

This clone was seen only once. The V gene is TRBV10-1, the J gene TRBJ2-7, with 9 bases matching TRBD1. The J segment lost 7 bases and the V segment lost 1 base, leaving 5 bases of the junction unmatched. Germline CDR1 is WNHNN and CDR2 is SYGVQD (reference sequence). The CDR3 has 14 residues. The CDR3 reads CASSEFGTGREQYF. CDR3 coding DNA: TGCGCCAGCAGTGAGTTCGGGACAGGGAGGGAGCAGTACTTC.

V is TRBV7-2 and J is TRBJ2-7, with a possible D match to TRBD2 (6 bases). CDR3 size: 11 residues. Trimming cost V 4 bases and J 9 bases, with 10 bases left between them. The germline V gene has CDR1 SGHTA and CDR2 FQGNSA. The CDR3 DNA follows: TGTGCCAGCAGCTCGGGGAGGCGGCAGTACTTC. Its translation is CASSSGRRQYF.

The chain employs TRBV6-6 and TRBJ1-1, with D perhaps matching TRBD1 (5 bases). The V and J ends lost 5 bases and 1 base respectively, with 8 bases between them. This CDR3 has 13 residues. Germline CDR1 MNHNY, CDR2 SVGAGI (reference sequence). DNA for the CDR3: TGTGCCAGCAGTCAACAGGAGAACACTGAAGCTTTCTTT. This codes for CASSQQENTEAFF.

The chain has TRBV9 and TRBJ2-1, with 7 bases fitting TRBD2. The CDR3 is made up of 15 amino acids. V lost 0 bases and J lost 2; bases outside the gene matches: 2. Germline V gene lookup returns CDR1 SGDLS and CDR2 YYNGEE. CDR3 nucleotide sequence: TGTGCCAGCAGCGTAGGTCTAGCGGCCTACAATGAGCAGTTCTTC. Translation gives CASSVGLAAYNEQFF.

V is TRBV2 and J is TRBJ2-3, with 9 bases lining up with TRBD2. In germline, CDR1 is SNHLY, CDR2 FYNNEI. This CDR3 spans 17 amino acids. The ends lost 5 bases at V and 1 base at J; junction bases unmatched: 10. In nucleotides, the CDR3 is TGTGCCAGCAGTAAGGTTCAACTAGCGGGTGGCACAGATACGCAGTATTTT. It codes for CASSKVQLAGGTDTQYF.

The gene calls are TRBV27 and TRBJ1-2; 8 bases align to TRBD1. J was trimmed by 6 bases and V by 5 bases; bases with no gene match: 5. The CDR3 is made up of 13 amino acids. Germline V gene lookup returns CDR1 MNHEY and CDR2 SMNVEV (reference sequence). CDR3 region: CASSPGGGNGYTF. In nucleotides, the CDR3 is TGTGCCAGCAGTCCAGGGGGCGGGAATGGCTACACCTTC.

The chain carries TRBV29-1 and TRBJ2-5, with 10 bases aligning to TRBD2. Unmatched junction bases numbered 10, after V lost 4 bases and J lost 2 bases. CDR1 is SQVTM, CDR2 ANQGSEA, per germline. The CDR3 has 16 amino acids. DNA for the CDR3: TGCAGCGTTGCCGCCAGCGGGGGGGCGGGGCAAGAGACCCAGTACTTC. Translation gives CSVAASGGAGQETQYF. The full variable domain, its missing parts supplied by reference TRBV29-1 and TRBJ2-5, is SAVISQKPSRDICQRGTSLTIQCQVDSQVTMMFWYRQQPGQSLTLIATANQGSEATYESGFVIDKFPISRPNLTFSTLTVSNMSPEDSSIYLCSVAASGGAGQETQYFGPGTRLLVL.

This chain connects TRBV5-6 to TRBJ2-1; D may be TRBD2 (6 bases). Germline CDR1 reads SGHDT; CDR2 reads YYEEEE. CDR3 length: 14 residues. Trimming took off 10 bases at V and 0 bases at J, with 14 bases between the two ends. The CDR3 reads CAGARGSSYNEQFF. DNA for the CDR3: TGTGCCGGGGCGCGGGGTAGCTCCTACAATGAGCAGTTCTTC. The full variable domain, completed using reference TRBV5-6 and TRBJ2-1, is DAGVTQSPTHLIKTRGQQVTLRCSPKSGHDTVSWYQQALGQGPQFIFQYYEEEERQRGNFPDRFSGHQFPNYSSELNVNALLLGDSALYLCAGARGSSYNEQFFGPGTRLTVL.

The chain links TRBV25-1 to TRBJ2-1; a weak D match, TRBD1 (6 bases). Deletions cut 0 bases from V and 0 bases from J, with 9 bases between. This CDR3 is 16 amino acids long. The germline V gene has CDR1 MGHDK and CDR2 SYGVNS. The CDR3 spells CASSEYRRGSYNEQFF. The CDR3 DNA reads as TGTGCCAGCAGTGAATATCGCAGGGGCTCCTACAATGAGCAGTTCTTC. Full variable domain (missing parts from reference TRBV25-1 and TRBJ2-1): EADIYQTPRYLVIGTGKKITLECSQTMGHDKMYWYQQDPGMELHLIHYSYGVNSTEKGDLSSESTVSRIRTEHFPLTLESARPSHTSQYLCASSEYRRGSYNEQFFGPGTRLTVL.

Of note for this clone: Its ends do not fully match the called genes, so a read error is possible. This chain links TRBV5-6 with TRBJ2-7; 7 bases align to TRBD1. The CDR3 is 14 residues long. Germline V gene lookup returns CDR1 SGHDT and CDR2 YYEEEE. CDR3 loop: CASSFLDRSSEQYF. The CDR3 coding sequence is TGTGCCAGCAGCTTTCTGGACAGGTCCTCCGAGCAGTACTTC.

This clone was observed a single time. This chain joins TRBV10-1 and TRBJ2-5; 7 nucleotides align to TRBD1. Losses at the gene ends were 6 bases for V and 2 bases for J; bases not matched to a gene: 3. This CDR3 region has 13 residues. Germline V gives CDR1 WNHNN, CDR2 SYGVQD (reference sequence). The CDR3 spells CASSRDRQETQYF. CDR3 sequence (DNA): TGCGCCAGCAGCCGGGACAGACAAGAGACCCAGTACTTC.

The chain employs TRBV27 and TRBJ2-7; D might be TRBD2 (5 bases). V gave up 6 bases and J gave up 4 bases, with 19 bases separating them. The CDR3 runs to 15 residues. Germline CDR1 MNHEY, CDR2 SMNVEV (reference sequence). The CDR3 is CASSSTDSPHYEQYF. As DNA, the CDR3 is TGTGCCAGCAGCTCGACGGACTCTCCTCATTACGAGCAGTACTTC.

The V call is TRBV5-8, the J call TRBJ2-7, with D unresolved. Trimming removed 0 bases at V and 4 bases at J, with 5 bases between. CDR1 SGHTS and CDR2 YDEGEE come from the germline V gene. This CDR3 spans 12 amino acids. CDR3 sequence (DNA): TGTGCCAGCAGCTTGGAAGCTTACGAGCAGTACTTC. Protein sequence: CASSLEAYEQYF.

The CDR3 coding sequence is TGTGCCAGTAGTATTCTCTCGAACACCGGGGAGCTGTTTTTT. Its translation is CASSILSNTGELFF. The chain carries TRBV19 and TRBJ2-2, with D hard to call. V dropped 3 bases and J dropped 0 bases, with 5 bases sitting between them. Germline V gene sequence: CDR1 LNHDA, CDR2 SQIVND (reference sequence). This CDR3 spans 14 amino acids.

With regard to this clone: Germline is not matched at one junction end, which may reflect a read error. The rearrangement joins TRBV7-9 to TRBJ1-1; possible D gene TRBD1, 5 bases. Per the germline V gene, CDR1 is SEHNR and CDR2 is FQNEAQ (reference sequence). The CDR3 sequence is 14 residues long. CDR3 nucleotides: TGCGCCAGCAGCCAAAACAGGATGAACACTGAAGCTTTCTTT. It translates to CASSQNRMNTEAFF. Looking up the rest from reference TRBV7-9 and TRBJ1-1 gives the full variable domain: DTGVSQNPRHKITKRGQNVTFRCDPISEHNRLYWYRQTLGQGPEFLTYFQNEAQLEKSRLLSDRFSAERPKGSFSTLEIQRTEQGDSAMYLCASSQNRMNTEAFFGQGTRLTVV.

The genes are TRBV29-1 and TRBJ2-1, with a weak D call TRBD1 (7 bases). The ends were cut back, 4 bases at V and 6 bases at J, with 16 bases in the middle. Per the germline V gene, CDR1 is SQVTM and CDR2 is ANQGSEA. There are 14 residues in the CDR3. CDR3 loop: CSVGQGGLGNEQFF. CDR3 DNA: TGCAGCGTTGGTCAGGGGGGCTTGGGCAATGAGCAGTTCTTC.